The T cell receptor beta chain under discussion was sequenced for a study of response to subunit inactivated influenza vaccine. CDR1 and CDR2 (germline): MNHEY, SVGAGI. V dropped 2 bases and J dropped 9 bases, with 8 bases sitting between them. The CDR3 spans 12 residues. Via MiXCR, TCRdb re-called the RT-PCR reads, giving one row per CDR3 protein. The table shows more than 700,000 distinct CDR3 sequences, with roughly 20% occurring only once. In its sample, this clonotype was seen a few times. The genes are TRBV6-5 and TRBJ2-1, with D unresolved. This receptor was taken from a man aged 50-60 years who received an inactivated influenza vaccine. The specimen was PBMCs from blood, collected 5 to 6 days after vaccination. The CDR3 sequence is CASSYPGGEQFF. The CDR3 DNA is TGTGCCAGCAGTTACCCAGGTGGTGAGCAGTTCTTC.